The 18 T cell receptor beta chains below all came from one sample that was sequenced in a study of vaccination effects on CD4 cells after COVID-19. Libraries were prepared by immunoSEQ multiplex PCR; TCRdb keeps only in-frame clonotypes and omits some of them. In the table there are tens of thousands of clones, around 67% of which are singletons. What these receptors recognize is not known. The ViraFEST assay expanded antigen-specific CD4+ T cells with viral peptide pools before sequencing. Subsequent to approximately 11 days of culture, CD4+ T cells were isolated. Vaccinees lacked prior SARS-CoV-2 infection and tested negative for nucleocapsid antibodies. This material consisted of CD4+ T cells from PBMCs cultured with SARS-CoV-2 spike peptides, taken before COVID-19 vaccination. The source of these receptors is a human donor who received a COVID-19 vaccine.

The gene calls are TRBV24-1 and TRBJ2-3; D is unclear. The CDR3 extends over 12 amino acids. Germline V CDR1 and CDR2: KGHDR, SFDVKD. Trimming cost V 1 base and J 4 bases, with 2 bases left between them. The CDR3 DNA is TGTGCCACCAGTGATTTTGCAGATACGCAGTATTTT. This gives the protein CATSDFADTQYF.

The chain uses TRBV29-1 and TRBJ1-2; 7 bases match TRBD1. The CDR3 has 13 amino acids. The junction had 6 bases not matched to a gene; V was cut back by 4 bases and J by 4 bases. Germline CDR1 is SQVTM and CDR2 is ANQGSEA. The CDR3 DNA is TGCAGCGTTGGGACAGGCCCTTTCTATGGCTACACCTTC. Translation gives CSVGTGPFYGYTF.

This chain links TRBV25-1 with TRBJ2-7; possible D gene TRBD1, 6 bases. The V end was cut by 5 bases, the J end by 3 bases, with 14 bases between. The CDR3 consists of 14 residues. Germline loops: CDR1 MGHDK, CDR2 SYGVNS. The CDR3 bases are TGTGCCAGCAGTCCATATGGGACAATCTACGAGCAGTACTTC. Amino acid sequence: CASSPYGTIYEQYF.

V usage is TRBV30 and J usage is TRBJ1-2; no definite D call. V lost 5 bases and J 6 bases, leaving 7 bases between the germline ends. This CDR3 region has 10 residues. Germline loops: CDR1 GTSNPN, CDR2 SVGIG (reference sequence). Here the CDR3 reads CAWARDGYTF. The CDR3 bases are TGTGCCTGGGCCAGAGATGGCTACACCTTC.

V and J are TRBV10-3 and TRBJ2-7, with 9 bases aligning to TRBD1. Per the germline V gene, CDR1 is ENHRY and CDR2 is SYGVKD. The CDR3 has 15 residues. V lost 6 bases, J lost 7 bases, and 13 bases stayed unmatched. CDR3 amino acids: CAIRGAGTGRIEQYF. The DNA of the CDR3 is TGTGCCATCAGGGGGGCGGGGACAGGGAGAATAGAGCAGTACTTC.

In its sample, this clone was seen once. The chain is built from TRBV4-2 and TRBJ1-3; D call uncertain. The CDR3 is made up of 15 amino acids. Trimming removed 0 bases at V and 4 bases at J, with 10 bases between. CDR1 LGHNA and CDR2 YNFKEQ come from the germline V gene. CDR3 DNA: TGTGCCAGCAGCCAAGAAAGGTTGGGAGGAAACACCATATATTTT. Translating gives CASSQERLGGNTIYF.

This rearrangement joins TRBV25-1 to TRBJ1-2; 7 bases agree with TRBD1. This CDR3 has 14 amino acids. The J segment lost 3 bases and the V segment lost 3 bases, leaving 4 bases of the junction unmatched. Germline V lookup: CDR1 MGHDK, CDR2 SYGVNS. The DNA of the CDR3 is TGTGCCAGCAGTGATGTCAGGGGGGACTATGGCTACACCTTC. As protein: CASSDVRGDYGYTF.

The chain recombines TRBV4-1 with TRBJ2-3, with a tentative D call TRBD2 (6 bases). The ends were cut back, 1 base at V and 2 bases at J, with 19 bases in the middle. CDR1 and CDR2 (germline): MGHRA, YSYEKL. CDR3 length: 18 residues. CDR3 protein: CASSQALTAGPFTDTQYF. The CDR3 DNA reads as TGCGCCAGCAGCCAAGCGTTAACAGCGGGTCCTTTCACAGATACGCAGTATTTT.

The genes are TRBV6-5 and TRBJ2-7, with D possibly matching TRBD1 (6 bases). CDR1 is MNHEY and CDR2 is SVGAGI in the germline V gene. The CDR3 has 11 residues. The V end lost 8 bases, the J end lost 3 bases, and 8 bases lay between the germline ends. The CDR3 loop reads CASSRGYEQYF. The CDR3 DNA is TGTGCCAGCTCCAGGGGCTACGAGCAGTACTTC.

V usage is TRBV2 and J usage is TRBJ2-3; no definite D call. Germline CDR1 and CDR2: SNHLY and FYNNEI. The CDR3 sequence is 15 residues long. With 2 bases removed from V and 1 base from J, the gap between germline ends came to 10 bases. As DNA, the CDR3 is TGTGCCAGCAGTGAATTTTTGTGGGGCACAGATACGCAGTATTTT. As protein: CASSEFLWGTDTQYF.

The J gene is TRBJ2-7, the V gene TRBV2, with TRBD2 matching 8 bases. The CDR3 loop spans 14 amino acids. CDR1 is SNHLY, CDR2 FYNNEI, per germline. Trimming cost V 9 bases and J 3 bases; bases outside gene matches: 10. The CDR3: CASRAPGGGYEQYF. The CDR3 bases are TGTGCCAGTCGGGCCCCCGGGGGGGGCTACGAGCAGTACTTC. The variable domain in full, with the rest retrieved from reference TRBV2 and TRBJ2-7, is EPEVTQTPSHQVTQMGQEVILRCVPISNHLYFYWYRQILGQKVEFLVSFYNNEISEKSEIFDDQFSVERPDGSNFTLKIRSTKLEDSAMYFCASRAPGGGYEQYFGPGTRLTVT.

The chain uses TRBV7-2 and TRBJ2-7; 11 nucleotides match TRBD1. The CDR3 spans 15 residues. Trimming cost V 5 bases and J 7 bases; bases outside gene matches: 10. The germline V gene encodes CDR1 SGHTA and CDR2 FQGNSA. The CDR3 nucleotides read TGTGCCAGCAGCCTAGACGGACAGGGGGCGAGGGAGCAGTACTTC. Residues: CASSLDGQGAREQYF.

The chain is built from TRBV3-1 (or the pseudogene TRBV3-2) and TRBJ2-1; D may match TRBD1 or TRBD2 (5 bases each). The CDR3 covers 15 residues. Germline values: CDR1 LGHDT, CDR2 YNNKEL (reference sequence). V was trimmed by 3 bases and J by 9 bases, leaving 18 bases between them. The CDR3 reads CASSQGPPGNTEQFF. DNA of the CDR3: TGTGCCAGCAGCCAGGGACCCCCGGGGAACACTGAGCAGTTCTTC.

The chain uses TRBV5-1 and TRBJ2-7; D not resolved. V was clipped by 4 bases and J by 0 bases, with 14 bases between them. CDR3 length: 15 amino acids. Germline CDR1 SGHRS, CDR2 YFSETQ. CDR3 sequence: CASSIRAPPSYEQYF. The DNA of the CDR3 is TGCGCCAGCAGCATCCGGGCACCCCCCTCCTACGAGCAGTACTTC.

The chain links TRBV27 to TRBJ1-1, with D possibly matching TRBD1 (5 bases). The CDR3 sequence is 15 residues long. Trimming pared 2 bases from V and 0 bases from J, leaving 10 bases between. Germline loops: CDR1 MNHEY, CDR2 SMNVEV (reference sequence). The DNA for the CDR3 is TGTGCCAGCAGTTTAGGGGCGAAAATGAACACTGAAGCTTTCTTT. The encoded protein is CASSLGAKMNTEAFF.

The chain has TRBV7-9 and TRBJ1-2; TRBD1 matches at 11 bases. The CDR3 consists of 13 residues. CDR1 and CDR2 from the germline V gene are SEHNR and FQNEAQ (reference sequence). The J segment lost 8 bases and the V segment lost 6 bases, leaving 5 bases of the junction unmatched. The CDR3 is CASRAGQGDGYTF. The CDR3 region has the DNA TGTGCCAGCAGGGCGGGACAGGGGGACGGCTACACCTTC. Complete variable domain (other parts from reference TRBV7-9 and TRBJ1-2): DTGVSQNPRHKITKRGQNVTFRCDPISEHNRLYWYRQTLGQGPEFLTYFQNEAQLEKSRLLSDRFSAERPKGSFSTLEIQRTEQGDSAMYLCASRAGQGDGYTFGSGTRLTVV.

The sample holds many counts of this clone. V is TRBV5-4 and J is TRBJ1-6; D gene unclear. This CDR3 is built from 13 residues. V was cut by 0 bases and J by 7 bases, with 5 bases left in between. From germline, CDR1 is SGHNT and CDR2 YYREEE (reference sequence). The DNA for the CDR3 is TGTGCCAGCAGCTTGGACAAAAATTCACCCCTCCACTTT. Translating it yields CASSLDKNSPLHF.

The sample holds one count of this clone. This chain connects TRBV5-1 to TRBJ2-4; 7 bases are shared with TRBD1. The trim removed 4 bases at V and 6 bases at J, leaving 7 bases unmatched. The CDR3 has 14 amino acids. CDR1 SGHRS and CDR2 YFSETQ come from the germline V gene. CDR3 DNA sequence: TGCGCCAGCAGCCTACGGACAGGAGGAAACATTCAGTACTTC. As protein: CASSLRTGGNIQYF. Full variable domain (outside the CDR3, taken from reference TRBV5-1 and TRBJ2-4): KAGVTQTPRYLIKTRGQQVTLSCSPISGHRSVSWYQQTPGQGLQFLFEYFSETQRNKGNFPGRFSGRQFSNSRSEMNVSTLELGDSALYLCASSLRTGGNIQYFGAGTRLSVL.